Below are 10 T cell receptor beta chains sequenced from a single sample in a study of immune cell composition in non-small cell lung cancer. TCRdb's table, derived via immunoSEQ multiplex PCR, lists solely in-frame clones and lacks some. The sample yields about 6,700 clones, around 70% seen once. Sequenced: lung tumor tissue. Receptors originate from a human donor with non-small cell lung cancer.

This clone came up once. The rearrangement uses TRBV5-4 and TRBJ2-6, with D perhaps TRBD2 (6 bases). Germline CDR1 SGHNT, CDR2 YYREEE (reference sequence). The CDR3 has 20 residues. Trimming took off 0 bases at V and 0 bases at J, with 19 bases between the two ends. As DNA, the CDR3 is TGTGCCAGCAGCTTGGGATGGTCGCTGGACGGGAGCTCTGGGGCCAACGTCCTGACTTTC. Protein sequence: CASSLGWSLDGSSGANVLTF.

The rearrangement links TRBV10-3 to TRBJ1-1; D unclear. The length of the CDR3 is 13 residues. Germline assignment: CDR1 ENHRY and CDR2 SYGVKD. V was clipped by 2 bases and J by 1 base, with 5 bases between them. CDR3 sequence reads: CAISETQNTEAFF. The CDR3 region has the DNA TGTGCCATCAGTGAGACACAGAACACTGAAGCTTTCTTT.

This clone is labeled large. DNA of the CDR3: TGTGCCAGCAGCGACCGGACTAGCGGGGTTAACAATGAGCAGTTCTTC. Its translation is CASSDRTSGVNNEQFF. The chain uses TRBV9 and TRBJ2-1; TRBD2 aligns across 12 bases. CDR1 is SGDLS and CDR2 is YYNGEE in the germline V gene. Germline trimming cut 3 bases from V and 5 bases from J; bases unmatched to any gene: 6. The CDR3 is 16 residues long.

The CDR3 sequence is CASSLSRTDTQYF. DNA of the CDR3: TGTGCCAGCAGCCTCTCCCGCACAGATACGCAGTATTTT. This chain uses TRBV9 with TRBJ2-3; D is unresolved. There are 13 residues in the CDR3. The germline V gene has CDR1 SGDLS and CDR2 YYNGEE. V lost 4 bases, J lost 1 base, and 7 bases lay in between.

A few counts support this clone. The rearrangement uses TRBV2 and TRBJ2-2; D may be TRBD1 (5 bases). V dropped 7 bases and J dropped 2 bases, with 11 bases sitting between them. This CDR3 comprises 14 residues. Germline assignment: CDR1 SNHLY and CDR2 FYNNEI. This CDR3 reads CASKFDRNTGELFF. Here the CDR3 DNA reads TGTGCCAGCAAGTTTGACAGAAACACCGGGGAGCTGTTTTTT.

The chain links TRBV6-5 to TRBJ2-3; 11 bases line up with TRBD2. Germline CDR1 reads MNHEY; CDR2 reads SVGAGI. The V gene end was trimmed by 6 bases and the J gene end by 1 base; junction bases not matched to a gene: 3. The CDR3 sequence is 15 residues long. The chain's CDR3 is CASRGGLAGTDTQYF. CDR3 sequence (DNA): TGTGCCAGCAGGGGGGGACTAGCGGGCACAGATACGCAGTATTTT.

The rearrangement joins TRBV2 to TRBJ2-3; 7 bases align to TRBD2. This CDR3 comprises 18 residues. The trim removed 8 bases at V and 0 bases at J, leaving 17 bases unmatched. Germline V gives CDR1 SNHLY, CDR2 FYNNEI. CDR3: CASQIWVWRETSTDTQYF. The DNA for the CDR3 is TGTGCCAGCCAGATCTGGGTCTGGCGGGAGACTAGCACAGATACGCAGTATTTT.

The chain has TRBV7-9 and TRBJ1-3; unclear D gene. The CDR3 is 15 residues long. The V gene's germline CDR1 is SEHNR and CDR2 FQNEAQ (reference sequence). The V and J ends lost 3 bases and 2 bases respectively, with 11 bases between them. CDR3 region: CASSFPLLTGNTIYF. The CDR3 nucleotides read TGTGCCAGCAGCTTCCCACTCCTGACTGGAAACACCATATATTTT.

The genes are TRBV5-1 and TRBJ2-5; D is unclear. From germline, CDR1 is SGHRS and CDR2 YFSETQ. Deletions cut 0 bases from V and 4 bases from J, with 13 bases between. The CDR3 runs 15 residues. The CDR3 loop reads CASSLDVQVGETQYF. Here the CDR3 DNA reads TGCGCCAGCAGCTTGGATGTTCAGGTGGGAGAGACCCAGTACTTC.

The chain carries TRBV4-1 and TRBJ2-5; D is unresolved. With the DNA end fitting TRBJ2-7 better, the J assignment may be wrong. CDR3 length equals 13 residues. The germline CDR1 and CDR2 sequences are MGHRA and YSYEKL. CDR3 loop: CASSQAIAREQYF. Written as DNA, the CDR3 is TGCGCCAGCAGCCAAGCTATCGCTCGCGAGCAGTACTTC.